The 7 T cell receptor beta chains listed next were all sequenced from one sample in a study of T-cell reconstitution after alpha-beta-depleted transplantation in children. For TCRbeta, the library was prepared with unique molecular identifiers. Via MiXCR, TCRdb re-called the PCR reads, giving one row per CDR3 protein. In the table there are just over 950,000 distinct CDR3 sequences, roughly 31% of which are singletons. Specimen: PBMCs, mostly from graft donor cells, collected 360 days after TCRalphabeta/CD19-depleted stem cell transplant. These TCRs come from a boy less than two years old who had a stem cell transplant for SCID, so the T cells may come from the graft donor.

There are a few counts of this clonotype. This chain's CDR3 is CASSQSSIPTDTQYF. CDR3 nucleotide sequence: TGCGCCAGCAGCCAATCCAGCATTCCGACAGATACGCAGTATTTT. V is TRBV4-3 and J is TRBJ2-3; D remains unclear. V lost 2 bases and J 3 bases, leaving 12 bases between the germline ends. CDR3 length equals 15 residues. CDR1 LGHNA and CDR2 YSLEER come from the germline V gene.

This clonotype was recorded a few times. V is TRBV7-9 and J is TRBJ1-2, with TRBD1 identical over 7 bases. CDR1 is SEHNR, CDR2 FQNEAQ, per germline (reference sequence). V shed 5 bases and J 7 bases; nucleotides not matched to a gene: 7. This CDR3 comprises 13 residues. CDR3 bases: TGTGCCAGCAGCCGGGACAGTCTCTTTGGCTACACCTTC. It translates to CASSRDSLFGYTF.

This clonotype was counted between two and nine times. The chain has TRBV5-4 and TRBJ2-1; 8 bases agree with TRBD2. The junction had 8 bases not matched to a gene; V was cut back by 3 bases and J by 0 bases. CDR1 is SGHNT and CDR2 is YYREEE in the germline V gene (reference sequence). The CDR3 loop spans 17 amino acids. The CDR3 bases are TGTGCCAGCAGCTCGACTAGCGAGTGGAGCTCCTACAATGAGCAGTTCTTC. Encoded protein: CASSSTSEWSSYNEQFF. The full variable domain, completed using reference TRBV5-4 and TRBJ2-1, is ETGVTQSPTHLIKTRGQQVTLRCSSQSGHNTVSWYQQALGQGPQFIFQYYREEENGRGNFPPRFSGLQFPNYSSELNVNALELDDSALYLCASSSTSEWSSYNEQFFGPGTRLTVL.

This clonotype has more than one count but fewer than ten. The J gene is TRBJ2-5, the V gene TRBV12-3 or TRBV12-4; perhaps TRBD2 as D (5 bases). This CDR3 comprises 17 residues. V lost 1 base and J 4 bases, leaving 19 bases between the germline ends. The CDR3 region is CASSLEGSGPSGETQYF. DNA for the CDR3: TGTGCCAGCAGTTTAGAGGGAAGCGGCCCGAGCGGAGAGACCCAGTACTTC.

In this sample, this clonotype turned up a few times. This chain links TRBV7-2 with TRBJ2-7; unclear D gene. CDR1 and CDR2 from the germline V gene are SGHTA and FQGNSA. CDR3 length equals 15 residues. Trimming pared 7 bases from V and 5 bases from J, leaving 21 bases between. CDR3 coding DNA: TGTGCCAGCACCAACGGACCGATCTTAACCCACGAGCAGTACTTC. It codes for CASTNGPILTHEQYF.

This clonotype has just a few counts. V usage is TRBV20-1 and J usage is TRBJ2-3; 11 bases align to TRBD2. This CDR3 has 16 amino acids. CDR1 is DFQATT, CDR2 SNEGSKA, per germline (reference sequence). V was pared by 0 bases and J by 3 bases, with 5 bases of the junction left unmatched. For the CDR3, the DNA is TGCAGTGCTAGAGACCCTACTAGCGGGAGAACAGATACGCAGTATTTT. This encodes CSARDPTSGRTDTQYF.

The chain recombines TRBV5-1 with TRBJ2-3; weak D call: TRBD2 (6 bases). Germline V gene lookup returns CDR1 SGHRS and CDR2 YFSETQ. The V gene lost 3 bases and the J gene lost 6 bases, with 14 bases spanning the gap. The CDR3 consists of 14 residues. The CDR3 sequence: CASSWRAREDTQYF. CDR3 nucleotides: TGCGCCAGCAGCTGGAGAGCTCGGGAGGATACGCAGTATTTT.